The present T cell receptor (beta chain) was sequenced within a study of cytomegalovirus exposure and HLA in healthy donors. Overall study results and limits: The classifier, whose performance was assessed in both the original and validation cohorts, reportedly diagnosed cytomegalovirus status with high specificity and sensitivity. Later analysis demonstrated an association between a missense DCLRE1C variant and TCR beta V- and J-gene trimming.

The length of the CDR3 is 14 residues. The V gene's germline CDR1 is SEHNR and CDR2 FQNEAQ (reference sequence). V gave up 6 bases and J gave up 3 bases; unmatched junction bases: 8. Primers for the PCR totalled 60 Vbeta and 13 Jbeta. Profiled with immunoSEQ multiplex PCR; TCRdb holds only in-frame clones, not every one. This sample has about 150,000 clones, with 65% to 75% found just once. Worth noting for this clone: The antigen is not known.

What was sequenced was PBMCs. The origin of this receptor is a man between 25 and 39 years old in good health and CMV-seronegative. V gene TRBV7-9 combines with J gene TRBJ2-7; 7 nucleotides match TRBD2. CDR3 bases: TGTGCCAGCAGTCTCGCGGGGGTTGACTACGAGCAGTACTTC. Protein: CASSLAGVDYEQYF.